A single sample is the source of the 9 T cell receptor beta chains below, sequenced in a study of blood T cell repertoires in COVID-19. This table comes from immunoSEQ multiplex PCR, and its TCRdb copy is limited to in-frame clones, with some not included. The sample shows around 70,000 clones, around four fifths of them seen only once. Input material: peripheral blood. Source of these receptors: a woman aged 50 to 60 with acute or convalescent COVID-19.

A few counts support this clone. The chain uses TRBV6-2 or TRBV6-3 and TRBJ2-7, with D uncertain. This CDR3 comprises 13 residues. Germline-derived CDR1 and CDR2 are MNHEY and SVGEGT. Deletions cut 4 bases from V and 0 bases from J, with 7 bases between. The CDR3 loop reads CASSLVLSYEQYF. The CDR3, as DNA: TGTGCCAGCAGTTTGGTACTCTCCTACGAGCAGTACTTC.

This clone was detected a few times. The J gene is TRBJ2-1, the V gene TRBV7-2, with TRBD1 as a possible D gene (7 bases). CDR3 length equals 17 residues. The V end lost 3 bases, the J end lost 4 bases, and 19 bases lay between the germline ends. Germline V lookup: CDR1 SGHTA, CDR2 FQGNSA. In nucleotides, the CDR3 is TGTGCCAGCAGCTTTTCAGGGGGACTTTTCCCTTACAATGAGCAGTTCTTC. Translation: CASSFSGGLFPYNEQFF.

The chain joins TRBV4-2 to TRBJ1-1; the D gene is possibly TRBD1 (5 bases). V lost 0 bases to trimming and J lost 4 bases, with 12 bases between them. CDR1 is LGHNA and CDR2 is YNFKEQ in the germline V gene. The CDR3 is 15 residues long. CDR3 amino acids: CASSQELRGFTEAFF. CDR3 in DNA: TGTGCCAGCAGCCAAGAATTAAGGGGTTTCACTGAAGCTTTCTTT.

The genes are TRBV19 and TRBJ1-2; TRBD1 might be the D (5 bases). This CDR3 region has 14 residues. V was pared by 5 bases and J by 8 bases, with 18 bases between. Per germline, CDR1 LNHDA and CDR2 SQIVND (reference sequence). CDR3 in amino acids: CASSATRGLGGYTF. The CDR3 nucleotides are TGTGCCAGTAGTGCCACAAGGGGCCTCGGGGGCTACACCTTC.

The gene calls are TRBV9 and TRBJ2-3; TRBD2 matches 9 bases. The junction had 12 bases not matched to a gene; V was cut back by 3 bases and J by 4 bases. The CDR3 is 17 residues long. CDR1 is SGDLS, CDR2 YYNGEE, per germline. This chain's CDR3 is CASSATSSGSSADTQYF. DNA of the CDR3: TGTGCCAGCAGCGCAACAAGTAGCGGGAGTAGCGCAGATACGCAGTATTTT.

The genes are TRBV11-2 and TRBJ1-4; D remains unclear. The CDR3 spans 13 residues. Between the trimmed V and J ends, which lost 4 bases and 7 bases, there was a span of 10 bases. The germline CDR1 and CDR2 sequences are SGHAT and FQNNGV. The DNA for the CDR3 is TGTGCCAGCAGCTACGGGGAAAGTGAAAAACTGTTTTTT. This gives the protein CASSYGESEKLFF.

This clone was recorded a few times. This chain joins TRBV9 and TRBJ1-1, with 9 bases that match TRBD1. Germline CDR1 and CDR2: SGDLS and YYNGEE. This CDR3 has 16 amino acids. The junction had 4 bases not matched to a gene; V was cut back by 1 base and J by 0 bases. CDR3 region: CASSVTGGQMNTEAFF. The CDR3 bases are TGTGCCAGCAGCGTAACAGGGGGCCAAATGAACACTGAAGCTTTCTTT.

The CDR3 bases are TGTGCCAGCTTCGCCGGGACAGGGAACGAGCAGTACTTC. Encoded protein: CASFAGTGNEQYF. The chain uses TRBV2 and TRBJ2-7; 9 positions agree with TRBD1. Germline lookup yields CDR1 SNHLY and CDR2 FYNNEI. This CDR3 is built from 13 residues. V gave up 8 bases and J gave up 5 bases; unmatched junction bases: 7. The full variable domain, its missing parts supplied by reference TRBV2 and TRBJ2-7, is EPEVTQTPSHQVTQMGQEVILRCVPISNHLYFYWYRQILGQKVEFLVSFYNNEISEKSEIFDDQFSVERPDGSNFTLKIRSTKLEDSAMYFCASFAGTGNEQYFGPGTRLTVT.

The V call is TRBV4-1, the J call TRBJ2-5; 11 positions match TRBD2. The CDR3 has 16 amino acids. CDR1 and CDR2 from the germline V gene are MGHRA and YSYEKL. Trimming removed 2 bases from V and 4 bases from J; junction bases left unmatched: 6. The CDR3 reads CASSQTLAGGRETQYF. The CDR3 DNA reads TGCGCCAGCAGCCAAACCCTAGCGGGGGGAAGAGAGACCCAGTACTTC.